Shown below are 6 T cell receptor beta chains from a single sample sequenced in a study of tumor and adjacent non-tumor tissue in lung cancer. TCRbeta libraries were built with three rounds of nested PCR, modified from ARM-PCR. From the multiplex PCR reads, TCRdb called clonotypes with MiXCR, one entry per CDR3 protein. This table has approximately 79,000 distinct CDR3 sequences, 72% appearing once. The template was RNA from unsorted bulk tissue. The sequencing sample was made of lung tumor tissue. These TCRs come from a middle-aged woman with non-small cell lung cancer.

About this clonotype: The final CDR3 position lacks the conserved phenylalanine or tryptophan, pointing to a likely read error. The rearrangement uses TRBV20-1 and TRBJ2-3; 12 bases are a match to TRBD2. Germline V lookup: CDR1 DFQATT, CDR2 SNEGSKA (reference sequence). Unmatched junction bases numbered 7, after V lost 5 bases and J lost 4 bases. The CDR3 spans 15 residues. The CDR3 region has the DNA TGCAGTGCTCCTGGGCTAGCGGGGGGGCCAGATACGCAGTATCTT. Translating it yields CSAPGLAGGPDTQYL.

This chain uses TRBV6-5 with TRBJ1-1, with D possibly matching TRBD1 (5 bases). The CDR3 contains 14 residues. The germline gives CDR1 MNHEY, CDR2 SVGAGI. With 9 bases removed from V and 3 bases from J, the gap between germline ends came to 17 bases. The CDR3, as DNA: TGTGCCAGGAGCAGCCTGGTACAGGACACTGAAGCTTTCTTT. Amino acid sequence: CARSSLVQDTEAFF.

Regarding this clonotype: The CDR3 ends on some other residue instead of the conserved phenylalanine or tryptophan, so this is likely a read error. Here the CDR3 DNA reads TGTGCCAGCAGCCCGACTAGCGGGAGCACAAATACGCAGTATGTT. It encodes CASSPTSGSTNTQYV. The rearrangement links TRBV6-2 or TRBV6-3 to TRBJ2-3; TRBD2 aligns across 12 bases. The germline V gene encodes CDR1 MNHEY and CDR2 SVGEGT. The CDR3 is 15 residues long.

On this clonotype itself: Its ends do not fully match the called genes, so a read error is possible. The chain joins TRBV11-2 to TRBJ1-2; 8 nucleotides align to TRBD1. The CDR3 sequence is 14 residues long. The germline gives CDR1 SGHAT, CDR2 FQNNGV. The CDR3 DNA sequence: TGTGACAGCAGCTTGCCTCAGGGGGCCTATGGTTACACATTC. Its translation: CDSSLPQGAYGYTF.

The sample holds one count of this clonotype. V usage is TRBV30 and J usage is TRBJ2-7; D remains unclear. This CDR3 is 13 amino acids long. CDR1 and CDR2 (germline): GTSNPN, SVGIG (reference sequence). Between the trimmed V and J ends, which lost 1 base and 6 bases, there was a span of 13 bases. CDR3 region: CAWSEGKVGEQYF. The CDR3 nucleotides read TGTGCCTGGAGTGAGGGCAAGGTAGGCGAGCAGTACTTC. The variable domain in full, with the rest retrieved from reference TRBV30 and TRBJ2-7, is SQTIHQWPATLVQPVGSPLSLECTVEGTSNPNLYWYRQAAGRGLQLLFYSVGIGQISSEVPQNLSASRPQDRQFILSSKKLLLSDSGFYLCAWSEGKVGEQYFGPGTRLTVT.

The CDR3 sequence: CASRIPRDWVTGELFF. The CDR3, as DNA: TGTGCCAGCAGAATCCCCCGGGACTGGGTCACCGGGGAGCTGTTTTTT. This chain links TRBV6-5 with TRBJ2-2; a possible D gene is TRBD2 (6 bases). Per germline, CDR1 MNHEY and CDR2 SVGAGI. The V end lost 6 bases, the J end lost 4 bases, and 18 bases lay between the germline ends. The CDR3 loop spans 16 amino acids.